This TCR beta chain was recovered during a study of blood T cell repertoires in COVID-19. About the research overall: T cells, B-cell-depleted T cells, or PBMCs provided the cDNA or gDNA that served as material.

Assay: immunoSEQ multiplex PCR; the TCRdb copy retains only in-frame clones and omits some. Of roughly 100,000 clones in the sample, around 87% are singletons; the top ten hold 15%. The receptor comes from a man aged 45-65 years with acute or convalescent COVID-19. The sequenced sample consisted of peripheral blood.

DNA of the CDR3: TGTGCCAGCAGCCCGGACAGGGGAAACTATGGCTACACCTTC. It yields the protein CASSPDRGNYGYTF. The chain combines TRBV7-2 with TRBJ1-2; TRBD1 aligns across 9 bases. After removal of 5 bases from V and 2 bases from J, the junction contained 3 bases not matched to a gene. CDR1 and CDR2 from the germline V gene are SGHTA and FQGNSA. The CDR3 loop spans 14 amino acids.